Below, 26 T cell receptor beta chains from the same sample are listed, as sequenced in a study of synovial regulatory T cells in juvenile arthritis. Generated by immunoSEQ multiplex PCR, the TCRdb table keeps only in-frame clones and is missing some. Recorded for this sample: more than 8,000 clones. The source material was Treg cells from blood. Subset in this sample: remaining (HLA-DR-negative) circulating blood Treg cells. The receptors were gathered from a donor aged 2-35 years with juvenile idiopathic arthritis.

The CDR3 loop reads CASSERVQPQHF. The chain combines TRBV2 with TRBJ1-5. The CDR3 spans 12 residues. DNA is not recorded here. Germline V CDR1 and CDR2: SNHLY, FYNNEI.

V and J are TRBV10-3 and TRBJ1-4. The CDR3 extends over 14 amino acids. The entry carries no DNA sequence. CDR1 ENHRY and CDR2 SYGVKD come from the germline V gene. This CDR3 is CAIGGGATNEKLFF.

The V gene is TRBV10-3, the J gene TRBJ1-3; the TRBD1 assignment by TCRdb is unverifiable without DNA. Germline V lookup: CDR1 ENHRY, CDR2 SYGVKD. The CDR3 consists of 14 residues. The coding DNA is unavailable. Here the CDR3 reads CATAGNMAGNTIYF.

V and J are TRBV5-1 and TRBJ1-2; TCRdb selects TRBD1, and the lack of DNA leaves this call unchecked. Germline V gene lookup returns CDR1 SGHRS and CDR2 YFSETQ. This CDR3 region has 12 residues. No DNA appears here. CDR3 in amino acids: CASSGQGEGYTF.

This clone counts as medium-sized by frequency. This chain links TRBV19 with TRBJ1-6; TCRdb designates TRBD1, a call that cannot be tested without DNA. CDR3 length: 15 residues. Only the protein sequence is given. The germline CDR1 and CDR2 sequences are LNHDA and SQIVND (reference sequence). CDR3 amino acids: CASSTTGGGNSPLHF.

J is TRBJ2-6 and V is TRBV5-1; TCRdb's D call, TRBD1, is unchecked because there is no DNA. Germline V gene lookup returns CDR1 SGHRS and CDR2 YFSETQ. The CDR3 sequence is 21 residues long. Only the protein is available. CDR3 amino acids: CASSPKKPGQGPLSGANVLTF.

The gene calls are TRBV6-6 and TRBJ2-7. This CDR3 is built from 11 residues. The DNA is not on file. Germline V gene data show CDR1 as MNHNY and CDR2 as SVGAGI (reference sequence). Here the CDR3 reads CASSRLYEQYF.

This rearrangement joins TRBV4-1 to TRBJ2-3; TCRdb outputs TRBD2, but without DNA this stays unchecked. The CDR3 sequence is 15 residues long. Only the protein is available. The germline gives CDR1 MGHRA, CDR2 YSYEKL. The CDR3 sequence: CASSGRDFLTDTQYF.

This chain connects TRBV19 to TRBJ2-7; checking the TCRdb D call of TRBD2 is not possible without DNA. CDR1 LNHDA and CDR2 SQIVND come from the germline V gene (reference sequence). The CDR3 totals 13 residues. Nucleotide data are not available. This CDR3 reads CASSSSGGHEQYF.

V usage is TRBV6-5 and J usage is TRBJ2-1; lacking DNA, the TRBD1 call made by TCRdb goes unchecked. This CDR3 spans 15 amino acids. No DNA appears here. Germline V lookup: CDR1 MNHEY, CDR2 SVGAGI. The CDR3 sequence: CASSYSGHWGNEQFF.

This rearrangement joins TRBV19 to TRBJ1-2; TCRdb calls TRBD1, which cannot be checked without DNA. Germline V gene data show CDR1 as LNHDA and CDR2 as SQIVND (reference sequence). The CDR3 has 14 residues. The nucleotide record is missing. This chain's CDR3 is CASSTATAIYGYTF.

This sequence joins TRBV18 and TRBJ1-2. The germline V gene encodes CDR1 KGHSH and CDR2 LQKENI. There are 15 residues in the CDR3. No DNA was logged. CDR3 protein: CASSPTTHGNYGYTF.

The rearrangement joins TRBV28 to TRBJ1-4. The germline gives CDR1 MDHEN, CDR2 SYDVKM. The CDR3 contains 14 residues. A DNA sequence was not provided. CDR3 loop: CASSWGGMREKLFF.

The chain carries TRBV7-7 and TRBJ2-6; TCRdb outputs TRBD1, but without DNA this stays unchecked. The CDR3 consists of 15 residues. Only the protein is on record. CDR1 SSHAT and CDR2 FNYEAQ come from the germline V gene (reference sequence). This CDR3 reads CASSLDRARANVLTF.

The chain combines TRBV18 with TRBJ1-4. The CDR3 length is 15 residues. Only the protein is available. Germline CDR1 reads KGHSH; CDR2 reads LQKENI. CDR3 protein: CASSPPGSPNEKLFF.

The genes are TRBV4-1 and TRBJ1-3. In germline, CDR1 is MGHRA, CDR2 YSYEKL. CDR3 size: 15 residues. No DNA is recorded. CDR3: CASSQDGGFGNTIYF.

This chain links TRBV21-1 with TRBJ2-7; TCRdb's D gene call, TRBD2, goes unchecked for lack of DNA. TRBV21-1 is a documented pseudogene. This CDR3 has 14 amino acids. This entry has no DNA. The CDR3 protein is CASVRREAPYEQYF.

The CDR3 reads CASSQAQGRGYTF. The chain has TRBV4-3 and TRBJ1-2. The germline V gene has CDR1 LGHNA and CDR2 YSLEER. The CDR3 totals 13 residues. The DNA sequence is not available.

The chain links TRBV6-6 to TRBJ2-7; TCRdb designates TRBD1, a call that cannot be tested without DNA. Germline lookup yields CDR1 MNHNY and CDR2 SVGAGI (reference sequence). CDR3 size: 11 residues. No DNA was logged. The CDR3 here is CATAQGYEQYF.

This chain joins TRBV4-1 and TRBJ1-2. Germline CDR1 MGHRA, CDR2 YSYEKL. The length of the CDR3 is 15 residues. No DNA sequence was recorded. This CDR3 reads CASSQEGRGYYGYTF.

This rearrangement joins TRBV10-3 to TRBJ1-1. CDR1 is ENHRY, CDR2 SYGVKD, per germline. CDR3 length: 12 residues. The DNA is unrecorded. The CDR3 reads CAISATRAEAFF.

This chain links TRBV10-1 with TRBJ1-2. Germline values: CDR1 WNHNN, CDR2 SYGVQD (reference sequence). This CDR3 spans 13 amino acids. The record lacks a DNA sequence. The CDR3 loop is CASSVTRPYGYTF.

The CDR3 loop reads CASSPGQGAHYGYTF. The V call is TRBV5-4, the J call TRBJ1-2; TCRdb gives TRBD1 as the D gene, but with no DNA this cannot be confirmed. The CDR3 extends over 15 amino acids. No DNA is recorded. The V gene's germline CDR1 is SGHNT and CDR2 YYREEE (reference sequence).

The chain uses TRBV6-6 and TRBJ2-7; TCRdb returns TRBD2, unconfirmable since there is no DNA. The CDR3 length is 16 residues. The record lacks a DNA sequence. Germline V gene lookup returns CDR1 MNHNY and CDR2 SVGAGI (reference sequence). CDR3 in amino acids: CASSPAGTRGVYEQYF.

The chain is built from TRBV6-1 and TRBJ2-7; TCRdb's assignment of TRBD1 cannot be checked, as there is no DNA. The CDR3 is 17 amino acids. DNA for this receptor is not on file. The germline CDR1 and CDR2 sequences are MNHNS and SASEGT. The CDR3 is CASSEGGRGWSSYEQYF.

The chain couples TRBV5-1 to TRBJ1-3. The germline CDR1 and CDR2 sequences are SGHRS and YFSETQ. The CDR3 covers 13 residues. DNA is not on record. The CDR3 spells CASRRSSGNTIYF.